This note documents a single TCR beta chain sequence. Its target is not known. The data derive from a study of shared clonotypes between healthy human individuals. Background on the study: A donor's plate count was three for CD4 naive and three for CD4 memory; CD8 naive had two and CD8 memory one.

This table comes from immunoSEQ multiplex PCR, and its TCRdb copy is limited to in-frame clones, with some not included. The sample contains about 2.3 million clones, just over 90% of which appear only once. CDR3 length equals 15 residues. V lost 3 bases and J 6 bases, leaving 17 bases between the germline ends. Looked up from germline, CDR1 is MDHEN and CDR2 is SYDVKM. Overall study results and limits: When compared with the clonotypes that were shared by all four sorted-subset donors, the non-shared clonotypes turned out to have lower generation probabilities.

The specimen sequenced was naive CD4+ T cells from PBMCs. Stated subset: CD45RA+ positively selected. The sequence came from a young man in good health. Some clones in this sample may be carry-over from other donors' samples. The chain employs TRBV28 and TRBJ1-2; possible D gene TRBD1, 5 bases. In DNA, the CDR3 is TGTGCCAGCAGTTTGTCGGGGCGCGGGGGAAATGGCTACACCTTC. It specifies CASSLSGRGGNGYTF.